Sequencing of this TCR beta chain was carried out in a study of vaccination and CD4 T cells after COVID-19 (dated by TCRdb to between 2020 and 2023). Broadly, across the study: Convalescent patients had a positive SARS-CoV-2 result on nasal swab PCR, and of these patients, nine had mild disease and one had severe disease. The convalescent cohort included six males and four females, with two Hispanic individuals, seven Caucasians, two Asians and one multiracial person. Each participant got two doses of either the Pfizer-BioNTech BNT162b2 vaccine (n=8) or the Moderna mRNA-1273 vaccine (n=2). Post-COVID blood samples were collected from convalescent patients a median of around 100 days after diagnosis, with a range of about 30 to 170 days. Post-vaccine blood samples were obtained a median of around 67 days after the second vaccine dose, with a range of about 13 to 250 days. For stimulating the cultures, overlapping spike peptide pools were used, derived from SARS-CoV-2 as well as from the common cold coronaviruses HCoV-NL63, HCoV-OC43 and HCoV-229E. Control cultures used a CEFX viral epitope pool as positive control, an HIV-1 Nef peptide pool as negative control, or no peptide. The spike-specific CD4+ TCR repertoire was compared before and after mRNA vaccination in 10 to 11 COVID-19 convalescent patients and a handful of infection-naive healthy vaccine recipients. Overall study results and their limits: The study included relatively few convalescent patients and did not analyze early timepoints after natural infection. Among convalescent patients, a median about 86% of the SARS-CoV-2-reactive clones seen after vaccination appeared only after vaccination, which suggests priming specific to the vaccine. The median number of SARS-CoV-2-reactive clonotypes rose from approximately 20 after infection to 35 to 45 after vaccination, but the change was not significant. Of the vaccine-specific clones in convalescent patients, 304 of 307, or nearly all, reacted only to SARS-CoV-2 spike and did not cross-react with common cold coronaviruses.

The sample's treatment or condition, from its label and the paper: approximately nine-day PBMC culture with coronavirus spike peptide pools or control peptides (ViraFEST assay). The ViraFEST assay was used in the study, in which antigen-specific T cells were expanded with peptide pools and expanded clonotypes were subsequently identified by TCR sequencing. The convalescent patients' positive SARS-CoV-2 PCR tests fell between March and December 2020, which was before the Alpha, Beta and Delta variants emerged in the United States. Each well held roughly 2 million PBMCs cultured in IMDM containing roughly 5.4% human AB serum and 9 to 10 IU/ml IL-2, with roughly 9.2 ug/ml peptide pools added. Half of the culture medium was replaced with fresh IL-2-containing medium on days 3 and 7. Once the cells had been in culture for approximately 10 days, the EasySep CD4+ T cell isolation kit was used to isolate CD4+ T cells by negative selection. Ficoll-Paque Plus gradient centrifugation was used to isolate PBMCs from whole blood, and the isolated PBMCs were then either used fresh or cryopreserved at -140C. Culture conditions were generally each tested in triplicate wells.

This clonotype is large (0.1 to 1%). Its antigen has not been determined. Per-base qualities were not stored, and no clone one base away is much larger. To prepare the library, PCR was applied. At the Johns Hopkins FTIC core, DNA from the cultured CD4+ T cells underwent TCR sequencing with the Oncomine TCR Beta short-read assay. The QIAamp micro DNA kit was used to extract genomic DNA from the cultured CD4+ T cells. Oncomine TCR Beta libraries from cultured CD4+ T cells were pooled with unique dual indexes and sequenced on an Illumina iSeq 100. The paper's processing steps were these. Non-productive sequences were filtered out, and CDR3s that did not start with C, did not end with F or W, or were shorter than 7 amino acids were discarded. Antigen-specific clonotypes were identified with the MANAFEST web application by comparing peptide-stimulated wells with reference and other culture wells. An FDR below 0.05, an odds ratio above 5, and a productive frequency above 0.1% in at least two of three replicate wells were required for clones to be considered positive. Cross-reactive clonotypes were defined as significantly expanded in both SARS-CoV-2 spike wells and at least one common cold coronavirus spike condition. Similarity between CDR3 sequences was evaluated in R version 3.6.1 using Levenshtein distances (stringdist) and unrooted phylogenetic trees (ape). The public reads were reprocessed in TCRdb via fastp at Q25 and MiXCR, keeping in-frame beta chains. Rows merge per CDR3 protein into single entries with the most common DNA and genes. TCRdb, not the original authors, processed these V and J calls. In all, the sample holds about 4,600 distinct CDR3 sequences, and around two fifths of those were seen once. About 38% of the sample is taken by the ten largest.

Reading from cysteine to phenylalanine, the CDR3 counts 16 amino acids. Just the 48-base CDR3 DNA is kept, in frame starting at base 1. CDR1 and CDR2, looked up from the germline V gene, are MNHEY and SVGEGT. Trimming accounts for 0 bases at V and 3 bases at J, while the number of junction bases matched to no gene is 4. The V gene is TRBV6-2 or TRBV6-3 and the J gene is TRBJ1-5; 8 of the junction bases match TRBD1. Material: CD4+ T cells from blood, cultured in vitro. This clonotype originated in a human donor who had recovered from COVID-19. The CDR3 corresponds to CASSYSGTGVNQPQHF. The DNA sequence is TGTGCCAGCAGTTACTCCGGGACAGGCGTCAATCAGCCCCAGCATTTT.